A single sample gave rise to the 23 T cell receptor beta chains below, sequenced in a study of shared clonotypes between healthy human individuals. The naive CD8 population came from CD45RO-negative cells selected for CCR7, without terminally differentiated effector memory CD45RA+ cells. Method: immunoSEQ multiplex PCR; TCRdb's copy keeps in-frame clones and lacks some. The data show approximately 600,000 clones, roughly 95% seen once. Source material: naive CD8+ T cells sorted from blood. These receptors originate from a woman in her 30s in good health.

The V and J genes are TRBV7-6 and TRBJ2-3; tentative D call: TRBD2 (6 bases). Germline values: CDR1 SGHVS, CDR2 FNYEAQ. There are 17 residues in the CDR3. Trimming took off 4 bases at V and 3 bases at J, with 20 bases between the two ends. CDR3 nucleotides: TGTGCCAGCAGCTCCTGGCCCCGGGAGTCGGAAACAGATACGCAGTATTTT. It yields the protein CASSSWPRESETDTQYF.

The gene calls are TRBV10-2 and TRBJ2-7; TRBD2 might be the D (6 bases). The CDR3 covers 15 residues. V shed 0 bases and J shed 2 bases, with 11 bases lying between them. Germline V gene lookup returns CDR1 WSHSY and CDR2 SAAADI. For the CDR3, the DNA is TGCGCCAGCAGTGAGTCGGGGGGAGGCCCCTACGAGCAGTACTTC. Encoded protein: CASSESGGGPYEQYF.

This chain connects TRBV4-2 to TRBJ2-7; TRBD2 agrees at 7 bases. The junction had 11 bases not matched to a gene; V was cut back by 0 bases and J by 3 bases. The V gene's germline CDR1 is LGHNA and CDR2 YNFKEQ. This CDR3 is 17 amino acids long. This CDR3 reads CASSQDHYGRPHYEQYF. CDR3 nucleotides: TGTGCCAGCAGCCAAGACCATTACGGGAGGCCCCACTACGAGCAGTACTTC.

A single count supports this clone. The chain is built from TRBV28 and TRBJ2-1; D is perhaps TRBD2 (6 bases). Trimming cost V 3 bases and J 7 bases, with 13 bases left between them. The CDR3 spans 14 residues. Germline V gene lookup returns CDR1 MDHEN and CDR2 SYDVKM. CDR3 region: CASSLARGYNEQFF. The CDR3 DNA reads TGTGCCAGCAGTTTGGCCCGGGGGTATAATGAGCAGTTCTTC.

This clone has only a few counts. V usage is TRBV28 and J usage is TRBJ1-1; tentative D call: TRBD1 (5 bases). Germline assignment: CDR1 MDHEN and CDR2 SYDVKM. Trimming removed 1 base at V and 5 bases at J, with 14 bases between. CDR3 length: 15 residues. This chain's CDR3 is CASSLYSGAWTEAFF. CDR3 DNA sequence: TGTGCCAGCAGTTTATATAGTGGGGCTTGGACTGAAGCTTTCTTT. Based on the CDR3 plus reference TRBV28 and TRBJ1-1, the full variable domain is DVKVTQSSRYLVKRTGEKVFLECVQDMDHENMFWYRQDPGLGLRLIYFSYDVKMKEKGDIPEGYSVSREKKERFSLILESASTNQTSMYLCASSLYSGAWTEAFFGQGTRLTVV.

This clone has just one count. V and J are TRBV23-1 and TRBJ2-5; tentatively, D is TRBD2 (7 bases). TRBV23-1 is an ORF for which the function is uncertain. Trimming shortened V by 4 bases and J by 5 bases, and 14 bases separated the two germline ends. There are 14 residues in the CDR3. CDR3 DNA sequence: TGCGCCAGCAGTCCTACAGGGAGGGGGGAGACCCAGTACTTC. This translates into CASSPTGRGETQYF.

The rearrangement joins TRBV11-2 to TRBJ2-1, with a weak D call TRBD2 (6 bases). Per the germline V gene, CDR1 is SGHAT and CDR2 is FQNNGV. The CDR3 covers 15 residues. V was trimmed by 3 bases and J by 2 bases, leaving 11 bases between them. The CDR3 DNA sequence: TGTGCCAGCAGCTTCCTAGCGAGGGCCTACAATGAGCAGTTCTTC. It codes for CASSFLARAYNEQFF.

This chain uses TRBV4-1 with TRBJ2-7; no definite D call. The CDR3 is 14 amino acids. Germline V gene sequence: CDR1 MGHRA, CDR2 YSYEKL. Deletions cut 1 base from V and 5 bases from J, with 12 bases between. DNA of the CDR3: TGCGCCAGCAGCCAAGTGGGTCGTAGAGACGAGCAGTACTTC. Protein: CASSQVGRRDEQYF.

This clone was observed a single time. CDR3 sequence: CASSHHMDGSSYEQYF. The CDR3, as DNA: TGCGCCAGCAGCCATCACATGGACGGGAGCTCCTACGAGCAGTACTTC. V is TRBV4-1 and J is TRBJ2-7, with D perhaps matching TRBD2 (6 bases). V was pared by 3 bases and J by 0 bases, with 15 bases between. Looked up from germline, CDR1 is MGHRA and CDR2 is YSYEKL. CDR3 length equals 16 residues.

The J gene is TRBJ2-3, the V gene TRBV28, with D unresolved. Per germline, CDR1 MDHEN and CDR2 SYDVKM. This CDR3 spans 16 amino acids. V lost 2 bases to trimming and J lost 2 bases, with 14 bases between them. The CDR3 protein is CASSLNPSNPTDTQYF. The CDR3 DNA reads TGTGCCAGCAGTTTAAACCCATCGAATCCCACAGATACGCAGTATTTT.

The genes are TRBV7-2 and TRBJ2-1; D remains unclear. The CDR3 extends over 15 amino acids. V lost 5 bases to trimming and J lost 2 bases, with 13 bases between them. The germline gives CDR1 SGHTA, CDR2 FQGNSA. The CDR3 DNA reads as TGTGCCAGCAGCCCAATTTCGGGTGCCTACAATGAGCAGTTCTTC. It translates to CASSPISGAYNEQFF.

This clone has only one observation. The chain links TRBV2 to TRBJ1-2; no reliable D call. From germline, CDR1 is SNHLY and CDR2 FYNNEI. The germline V and J ends were trimmed by 8 bases and 3 bases, with 10 bases remaining between them. This CDR3 comprises 12 residues. Here the CDR3 reads CASRWVDYGYTF. In nucleotides, the CDR3 is TGTGCCAGCCGGTGGGTGGACTATGGCTACACCTTC.

The gene calls are TRBV27 and TRBJ2-2, with D possibly TRBD1 on 5 matching bases. Trimming cost V 6 bases and J 3 bases, with 8 bases left between them. Germline V CDR1 and CDR2: MNHEY, SMNVEV (reference sequence). This CDR3 is built from 13 residues. CDR3 residues: CASRLGHTGELFF. CDR3 coding DNA: TGTGCCAGCAGACTGGGGCACACCGGGGAGCTGTTTTTT.

This sequence joins TRBV7-9 and TRBJ2-2; tentatively, D is TRBD1 or TRBD2 (5 bases each). CDR1 SEHNR and CDR2 FQNEAQ come from the germline V gene (reference sequence). This CDR3 has 13 residues. Trimming left V 8 bases short and J 1 base short, with 8 bases between. Here the CDR3 DNA reads TGTGCCAGCGGAGGACAGAACACCGGGGAGCTGTTTTTT. Protein product: CASGGQNTGELFF.

Only one count was recorded for this clone. This sequence joins TRBV7-9 and TRBJ1-1; D gene ambiguous. Trimming took 3 bases from V and 0 from J, leaving 11 bases between them. The germline gives CDR1 SEHNR, CDR2 FQNEAQ (reference sequence). The CDR3 is 15 amino acids. The CDR3 coding sequence is TGTGCCAGCAGCTTGGATCGGACCATGAACACTGAAGCTTTCTTT. Amino acid sequence: CASSLDRTMNTEAFF.

The rearrangement links TRBV11-3 to TRBJ2-3, with D tentatively TRBD1 or TRBD2 (5 bases each). There are 19 residues in the CDR3. The V end was cut by 5 bases, the J end by 0 bases, with 24 bases between. The germline V gene encodes CDR1 SGHNT and CDR2 YENEEA. DNA of the CDR3: TGTGCCAGCAGCATGATACAGGTGACGAGGGCCTCTAGCACAGATACGCAGTATTTT. Translating gives CASSMIQVTRASSTDTQYF.

This clone was observed once. J is TRBJ2-1 and V is TRBV11-1; D uncertain. Germline V gene sequence: CDR1 SGHAT, CDR2 FQDESV (reference sequence). With 5 bases removed from V and 13 bases from J, the gap between germline ends came to 12 bases. The CDR3 extends over 11 amino acids. The CDR3 sequence: CASSDTLLQFF. The CDR3 coding sequence is TGTGCCAGCAGCGACACCCTTCTTCAGTTCTTC.

The gene calls are TRBV19 and TRBJ1-1; no reliable D call. There are 13 residues in the CDR3. Between the trimmed V and J ends, which lost 5 bases and 1 base, there was a span of 8 bases. Per germline, CDR1 LNHDA and CDR2 SQIVND (reference sequence). The DNA of the CDR3 is TGTGCCAGTAGTGGGGATACGAACACTGAAGCTTTCTTT. It translates to CASSGDTNTEAFF.

The V and J genes are TRBV19 and TRBJ2-5, with D maybe TRBD1 (6 bases). With the DNA end fitting TRBJ2-7 better, the J assignment may be wrong. Germline CDR1 and CDR2: LNHDA and SQIVND (reference sequence). The CDR3 consists of 14 residues. CDR3: CASSPTTGSYEQYF. For the CDR3, the DNA is TGTGCCAGTAGTCCAACGACAGGCTCCTACGAGCAGTACTTC.

The chain employs TRBV28 and TRBJ2-7; 11 bases fit TRBD1. J lost 4 bases, V lost 6 bases, and 14 bases had no gene match. The CDR3 consists of 17 residues. Germline V gene data show CDR1 as MDHEN and CDR2 as SYDVKM. CDR3 sequence reads: CASRTDRGTGGTYEQYF. Here the CDR3 DNA reads TGTGCCAGCAGGACCGACCGAGGGACAGGGGGTACTTACGAGCAGTACTTC.

The rearrangement uses TRBV19 and TRBJ2-1; 10 bases are a match to TRBD2. CDR1 and CDR2 (germline): LNHDA, SQIVND (reference sequence). The length of the CDR3 is 14 residues. Losses at the gene ends were 6 bases for V and 6 bases for J; bases not matched to a gene: 5. The CDR3, as DNA: TGTGCCAGTAGCCCGGGACTAGCGATCAATGAGCAGTTCTTC. It specifies CASSPGLAINEQFF.

This chain uses TRBV5-4 with TRBJ2-2; D is perhaps TRBD2 (6 bases). The CDR3 sequence is 14 residues long. The germline V gene has CDR1 SGHNT and CDR2 YYREEE (reference sequence). The germline V and J ends were trimmed by 2 bases and 5 bases, with 10 bases remaining between them. CDR3 region: CASSLGGETGELFF. DNA of the CDR3: TGTGCCAGCAGCTTAGGCGGGGAGACCGGGGAGCTGTTTTTT.

A word on this clone: At one end, the junction sequence differs from germline, possibly due to a read error. The rearrangement joins TRBV4-2 to TRBJ1-1, with D uncertain. Germline V lookup: CDR1 LGHNA, CDR2 YNFKEQ. This CDR3 comprises 9 residues. The CDR3 region is CASSQPLLF. CDR3 DNA: TGTGCCAGCAGCCAGCCCTTACTCTTT.